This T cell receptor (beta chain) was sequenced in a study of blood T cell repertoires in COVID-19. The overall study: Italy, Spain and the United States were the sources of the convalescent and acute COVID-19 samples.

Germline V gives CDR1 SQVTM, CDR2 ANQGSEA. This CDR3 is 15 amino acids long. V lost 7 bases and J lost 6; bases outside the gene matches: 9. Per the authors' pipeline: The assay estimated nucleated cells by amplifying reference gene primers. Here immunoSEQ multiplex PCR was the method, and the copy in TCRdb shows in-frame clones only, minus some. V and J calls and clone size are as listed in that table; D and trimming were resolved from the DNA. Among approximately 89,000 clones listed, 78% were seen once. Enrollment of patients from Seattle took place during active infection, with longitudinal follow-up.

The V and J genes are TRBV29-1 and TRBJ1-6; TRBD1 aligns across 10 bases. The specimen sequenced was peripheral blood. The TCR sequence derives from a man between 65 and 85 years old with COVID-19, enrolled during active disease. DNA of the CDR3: TGCAGCGCCAGGACAGGGGGGGCCCTTAATTCACCCCTCCACTTT. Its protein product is CSARTGGALNSPLHF.